One and the same sample provided the 9 T cell receptor beta chains below, sequenced in a study of shared clonotypes between healthy human individuals (dated by TCRdb to 2020 to 2022). Libraries were prepared through the immunoSEQ multiplex PCR assay. This is the immuneACCESS table as TCRdb keeps it, with only in-frame sequences that have V and J called. A part of the clones is gone; compared with another copy, unresolved V genes explain less than half, and the rest is unexplained. Within this sample are 2 million to 2.5 million clones, with 85% to 95% of them counted one time only. The leading ten clones occupy under 0.15% of the sample. Sample: naive CD4+ T cells sorted from blood. The meaning of the sample's cell subset or site label: CD45RA+ positively selected. These receptors were obtained from a man aged 18 to 29 in good health.

This chain joins TRBV7-9 and TRBJ1-2, with D tentatively TRBD1 (5 bases). CDR1 and CDR2 (germline): SEHNR, FQNEAQ (reference sequence). The CDR3 runs 12 residues. Between the trimmed V and J ends, which lost 7 bases and 3 bases, there was a span of 9 bases. The chain's CDR3 is CASTRGDYGYTF. The CDR3 DNA is TGTGCCAGCACGAGGGGCGACTATGGCTACACCTTC. Full variable domain (rest looked up from reference TRBV7-9 and TRBJ1-2): DTGVSQNPRHKITKRGQNVTFRCDPISEHNRLYWYRQTLGQGPEFLTYFQNEAQLEKSRLLSDRFSAERPKGSFSTLEIQRTEQGDSAMYLCASTRGDYGYTFGSGTRLTVV.

The chain has TRBV6-1 and TRBJ2-6, with D hard to call. CDR1 is MNHNS, CDR2 SASEGT, per germline. Trimming pared 0 bases from V and 0 bases from J, leaving 15 bases between. The CDR3 extends over 19 amino acids. This CDR3 is CASSEALHLTSSGANVLTF. For the CDR3, the DNA is TGTGCCAGCAGTGAAGCGCTTCATCTGACGAGCTCTGGGGCCAACGTCCTGACTTTC.

V gene TRBV7-6 combines with J gene TRBJ2-7; 7 positions match TRBD2. J lost 3 bases, V lost 6 bases, and 8 bases had no gene match. There are 14 residues in the CDR3. The V gene's germline CDR1 is SGHVS and CDR2 FNYEAQ. CDR3 loop: CASSPGLDFYEQYF. DNA for the CDR3: TGTGCCAGCAGTCCTGGACTAGACTTCTACGAGCAGTACTTC.

The rearrangement links TRBV11-3 to TRBJ2-5; 13 nucleotides line up with TRBD2. There are 17 residues in the CDR3. V shed 1 base and J 5 bases; nucleotides not matched to a gene: 7. Germline-derived CDR1 and CDR2 are SGHNT and YENEEA. The CDR3 reads CASSLGVLAGGAETQYF. CDR3 nucleotide sequence: TGTGCCAGCAGCTTAGGGGTACTAGCGGGAGGGGCCGAGACCCAGTACTTC. The full variable domain, with the rest looked up from reference TRBV11-3 and TRBJ2-5, is EAGVVQSPRYKIIEKKQPVAFWCNPISGHNTLYWYLQNLGQGPELLIRYENEEAVDDSQLPKDRFSAERLKGVDSTLKIQPAELGDSAVYLCASSLGVLAGGAETQYFGPGTRLLVL.

The chain carries TRBV30 and TRBJ2-1; a weak D match, TRBD2 (6 bases). V was shortened by 3 bases and J by 0 bases, with 12 bases between the two germline ends. Germline CDR1 and CDR2: GTSNPN and SVGIG (reference sequence). CDR3 length: 15 residues. CDR3 sequence (DNA): TGTGCCTGGAGCACTAGCCATTCCTCCTACAATGAGCAGTTCTTC. The encoded protein is CAWSTSHSSYNEQFF.

The chain couples TRBV28 to TRBJ1-1; weak D call: TRBD1 (5 bases). Per germline, CDR1 MDHEN and CDR2 SYDVKM. Trimming cost V 5 bases and J 7 bases, with 17 bases left between them. This CDR3 is built from 14 residues. CDR3 protein: CASSVRVLRVEAFF. CDR3 DNA: TGTGCCAGCAGTGTCAGGGTTTTGAGGGTTGAAGCTTTCTTT.

The CDR3 region is CASTDGDRGYNSPLHF. The CDR3 coding sequence is TGCGCCAGCACCGACGGTGATAGGGGCTATAATTCACCCCTCCACTTT. V is TRBV10-2 and J is TRBJ1-6, with a tentative D call TRBD1 (5 bases). The CDR3 is 16 amino acids. V dropped 7 bases and J dropped 3 bases, with 16 bases sitting between them. Germline CDR1 and CDR2: WSHSY and SAAADI.

This chain uses TRBV7-2 with TRBJ1-1; D is unresolved. Germline V lookup: CDR1 SGHTA, CDR2 FQGNSA. This CDR3 has 15 residues. Trimming shortened V by 5 bases and J by 0 bases, and 13 bases separated the two germline ends. Here the CDR3 DNA reads TGTGCCAGCAGCCAGCCCCCAATAATGAACACTGAAGCTTTCTTT. Its protein is CASSQPPIMNTEAFF.

The gene calls are TRBV7-9 and TRBJ2-7; tentative D call: TRBD1 (5 bases). With 5 bases removed from V and 2 bases from J, the gap between germline ends came to 22 bases. Per the germline V gene, CDR1 is SEHNR and CDR2 is FQNEAQ (reference sequence). The CDR3 runs to 17 residues. CDR3 sequence: CASSPLWGRGKTYEQYF. CDR3 nucleotide sequence: TGTGCCAGCAGCCCTTTATGGGGCAGAGGAAAAACCTACGAGCAGTACTTC.